This is a list of T cell receptor beta chains from one sample in a study of Graves' ophthalmopathy and Graves' hyperthyroidism. TCRdb reprocessed the multiplex PCR reads via MiXCR and lists one record per CDR3 protein. In the table there are roughly 350,000 distinct CDR3 sequences, approximately 18% of which are singletons. The source material was peripheral blood. The origin of the receptors is an adult woman with stable Graves' hyperthyroidism. Both conserved end residues are part of each CDR3. A D gene is named only where the DNA matches it firmly. Size values are once, few and many counts, or a class for expanded clones, and some rows have none.

V gene	clone size	J gene	D gene	CDR3 protein	CDR3 DNA
TRBV13	-	TRBJ2-5	TRBD1	CASSHRDRDAKKTQYF	TGTGCCAGCAGCCACCGGGACAGGGATGCAAAGAAGACCCAGTACTTC
TRBV6-2/TRBV6-3	many	TRBJ2-7	TRBD1	CASSYLDRGLGGYYEQYF	TGTGCCAGCAGTTACTTGGACAGGGGGCTTGGTGGGTACTACGAGCAGTACTTC
TRBV3-1	few	TRBJ2-7	-	CASSQGSLQPEQYF	TGTGCCAGCAGCCAAGGAAGTTTACAGCCCGAGCAGTACTTC
TRBV29-1	many	TRBJ2-6	-	CSAHLGSGANVLTF	TGCAGCGCCCACCTGGGATCCGGGGCCAACGTCCTGACTTTC
TRBV10-3	many	TRBJ2-7	-	CAISANQREQYF	TGTGCCATAAGTGCAAACCAGCGCGAGCAGTACTTC
TRBV14	many	TRBJ1-1	-	CASSPRDTNTEAFF	TGTGCCAGCAGCCCCCGGGACACGAACACTGAAGCTTTCTTT
TRBV12-3/TRBV12-4	-	TRBJ1-2	TRBD1	CAIPTGKGYTF	TGTGCCATTCCGACAGGGAAAGGCTACACCTTC
TRBV5-1	many	TRBJ2-7	-	CASRSGPEEQYF	TGCGCCAGCAGATCCGGGCCTGAGGAGCAGTACTTC
TRBV3-1	few	TRBJ1-1	-	CASSHRGAGTEAFF	TGTGCCAGCAGCCACCGTGGGGCTGGCACTGAAGCTTTCTTT
TRBV6-1	-	TRBJ1-5	-	CASSGTNREPQHF	TGTGCCAGCAGTGGTACCAACCGGGAACCCCAGCATTTT
TRBV6-2/TRBV6-3	many	TRBJ1-1	-	CASSSTERSAEAFF	TGTGCCAGCAGTTCCACTGAGCGAAGCGCTGAAGCTTTCTTT
TRBV20-1	few	TRBJ2-2	-	CSAHPRGAGGIRVNTGELFF	TGCAGTGCGCACCCCCGCGGGGCAGGGGGAATTAGAGTTAACACCGGGGAGCTGTTTTTT
TRBV3-1	few	TRBJ2-2	TRBD2	CASSLGLAGVTGELFF	TGTGCCAGCAGCTTAGGACTAGCGGGAGTCACCGGGGAGCTGTTTTTT
TRBV10-3	few	TRBJ2-2	-	CAIRGGSVGTGELFF	TGTGCCATCCGAGGAGGGAGCGTTGGAACCGGGGAGCTGTTTTTT
TRBV5-1	many	TRBJ2-5	-	CASSLVAGWRETQYF	TGCGCCAGCAGCTTGGTGGCGGGATGGAGAGAGACCCAGTACTTC
TRBV29-1	few	TRBJ1-1	-	CSIQGTGYTEAFF	TGCAGCATTCAAGGTACAGGGTATACTGAAGCTTTCTTT
TRBV5-1	-	TRBJ1-2	-	CASSTGYGHTF	TGCGCCAGCAGCACAGGGTATGGCCACACCTTC
TRBV19	few	TRBJ2-2	-	CASSIGRTGELFF	TGTGCCAGTAGTATAGGGAGAACCGGGGAGCTGTTTTTT
TRBV19	many	TRBJ1-1	-	CASSRTVSMNTEAFF	TGTGCCAGTAGCCGGACAGTGTCCATGAACACTGAAGCTTTCTTT
TRBV2	many	TRBJ1-1	TRBD1	CASSQGGDTEAFF	TGTGCCAGCAGCCAGGGGGGAGACACTGAAGCTTTCTTT
TRBV20-1	few	TRBJ2-2	TRBD2	CSARDRLAGGNTGELFF	TGCAGTGCTAGAGATAGACTGGCGGGAGGGAACACCGGGGAGCTGTTTTTT
TRBV11-2	few	TRBJ1-2	-	CASSLPILGRINYGYTF	TGTGCCAGCAGCTTACCCATCCTCGGACGGATTAACTATGGCTACACCTTC
TRBV12-3/TRBV12-4	few	TRBJ2-1	-	CASRLASPIYNEKFF	TGTGCCAGCAGACTCGCAAGCCCCATATACAATGAGAAGTTCTTC
TRBV16	many	TRBJ2-7	TRBD1	CASSLTPRTGSYEQYF	TGTGCCAGCAGCCTAACGCCGCGGACAGGGTCCTACGAGCAGTACTTC
TRBV28	-	TRBJ2-7	TRBD1	CASSPMDRNRIYEQYF	TGTGCCAGCAGTCCGATGGACAGGAATCGAATCTACGAGCAGTACTTC
TRBV6-5	many	TRBJ1-5	TRBD1	CASRKVPGQIYSNQPQHF	TGTGCCAGCAGAAAGGTACCGGGACAGATCTATAGCAATCAGCCCCAGCATTTT
TRBV7-8	many	TRBJ2-4	-	CASSLAGQLLAKNIQYF	TGTGCCAGCAGCTTAGCGGGACAACTTCTAGCCAAAAACATTCAGTACTTC
TRBV3-1	many	TRBJ1-1	-	CASSQVQGNTEAFF	TGTGCCAGCAGCCAAGTTCAGGGTAACACTGAAGCTTTCTTT
TRBV29-1	many	TRBJ2-1	TRBD2	CSIRTSGSYEQFF	TGCAGCATCCGGACTAGCGGGAGCTATGAGCAGTTCTTC
TRBV7-9	few	TRBJ2-5	TRBD2	CASSLVELALETQYF	TGTGCCAGCAGCTTAGTGGAACTAGCGTTAGAGACCCAGTACTTC
TRBV5-5	many	TRBJ2-7	-	CASSLAIGADEQYF	TGTGCCAGCAGCTTGGCCATTGGGGCGGACGAGCAGTACTTC
TRBV18	-	TRBJ1-5	-	CASSPGTVNQPQHF	TGTGCCAGCTCACCAGGCACAGTTAATCAGCCCCAGCATTTT
TRBV18	many	TRBJ1-1	TRBD1	CASSPGQETEAFF	TGTGCCAGCTCACCGGGACAGGAGACTGAAGCTTTCTTT
TRBV30	many	TRBJ1-1	TRBD1	CAWGTVNTEAFF	TGTGCCTGGGGGACAGTTAACACTGAAGCTTTCTTT
TRBV12-3/TRBV12-4	many	TRBJ1-2	TRBD1	CASSQRQGAYYGYTF	TGTGCCAGCAGTCAAAGACAGGGGGCTTACTATGGCTACACCTTC
TRBV7-2	few	TRBJ1-2	TRBD1	CASSPATGDYGYTF	TGTGCCAGCAGCCCCGCAACAGGGGACTATGGCTACACCTTC
TRBV27	many	TRBJ1-1	-	CASSPRALNTEAFF	TGTGCCAGCAGTCCCCGCGCTTTGAACACTGAAGCTTTCTTT
TRBV19	many	TRBJ2-7	-	CASTPVVQIYEQYF	TGTGCCAGTACCCCCGTGGTACAGATCTACGAGCAGTACTTC
TRBV6-1	-	TRBJ1-2	-	CASSPRPGAAYGYTF	TGTGCCAGCAGCCCCCGCCCTGGGGCAGCATATGGCTACACCTTC